Listed below are T cell receptor beta chains from one sample, sequenced in a study of blood T cell repertoires in COVID-19. Assay used: immunoSEQ multiplex PCR; TCRdb lists only in-frame clones, some missing. The sample includes roughly 460,000 clones, roughly 90% of them seen just once. The sample was peripheral blood. All receptors come from a man aged 18 to 30 with COVID-19, enrolled during active disease. The CDR3 runs from the conserved cysteine through the conserved F or W. A D gene is named only where the DNA matches it firmly. Clone size is not always given. Where it is, it says once, few, many or a class for expanded clones.

J | D | size | V | DNA | CDR3
TRBJ2-5 | . | . | TRBV6-6 | TGTGCCAGCAGTTACGGGAGGGAGACCCAGTACTTC | CASSYGRETQYF
TRBJ2-2 | . | . | TRBV12-3/TRBV12-4 | TGTGCCACGAGAAAGAGGGAAACCGGGGAGCTGTTTTTT | CATRKRETGELFF
TRBJ2-7 | TRBD1 | . | TRBV2 | TGTGCCAGCAGTGAAGAGGGGACAGTACAAGAGTACTTC | CASSEEGTVQEYF
TRBJ2-1 | . | . | TRBV12-3/TRBV12-4 | TGTGCCAGCGGGGGACTTACACGAGAGCAGTTCTTC | CASGGLTREQFF
TRBJ2-4 | . | . | TRBV7-2 | TGTGCCAGCAGCTTGATCTCGACGGGAGCCAAAAACATTCAGTACTTC | CASSLISTGAKNIQYF
TRBJ2-1 | . | once | TRBV5-4 | TGTGCCAGCAGCTTGGGGAGGGAGACGTACAATGAGCAGTTCTTC | CASSLGRETYNEQFF
TRBJ1-1 | . | . | TRBV19 | TGTGCCAGTAGTATCCCGGCAGGCAGGAACACTGAAGCTTTCTTT | CASSIPAGRNTEAFF
TRBJ2-3 | TRBD2 | . | TRBV12-5 | TGTGCTAGTTGTCGGGGGGGCCCCACAGATACGCAGTATTTT | CASCRGGPTDTQYF
TRBJ2-7 | TRBD2 | . | TRBV6-5 | TGTGCCAGCACCGACGTAGCGGGAAGGTACGAGCAGTACTTC | CASTDVAGRYEQYF
TRBJ2-2 | TRBD2 | . | TRBV2 | TGTGCCAGCAGTGGTAACAGCGGGGGGGCAGGAACCGGGGAGCTGTTTTTT | CASSGNSGGAGTGELFF
TRBJ1-2 | . | . | TRBV7-9 | TGTGCCAGCAGCTTGGAGTACTATGGCTACACCTTC | CASSLEYYGYTF
TRBJ2-5 | . | . | TRBV4-1 | TGCGCCAGCAGCCGGGAAGGGACGTCTAGCGTAGAGGCCCAGTACTTC | CASSREGTSSVEAQYF
TRBJ1-1 | TRBD1 | . | TRBV7-2 | TGTGCCAGCAGCTTAGATCTTGGACAGGGACCCCGAATGAACAATGAAGCTTTCTTT | CASSLDLGQGPRMNNEAFF
TRBJ2-3 | TRBD1 | . | TRBV25-1 | TGTGCCAGCAGTGAAAAAAACAAAGGACAGGGGATAACAGATACGCAGTATTTT | CASSEKNKGQGITDTQYF
TRBJ2-1 | TRBD1 | . | TRBV6-5 | TGTGCCAGCAGCAAAGACAGGGGCGCCTACAATGAGCAGTTCTTC | CASSKDRGAYNEQFF
TRBJ1-3 | . | . | TRBV5-1 | TGCGCCAGCAGCTTGGAGGCGGGGGACTATGGAAACACCATATATTTT | CASSLEAGDYGNTIYF
TRBJ1-1 | . | . | TRBV2 | TGTGCCAGCAGCCGGGACATGGACGGTGTAGCTTTCTTT | CASSRDMDGVAFF
TRBJ1-2 | . | . | TRBV7-3 | TGTGCCAGCAGCCTCGGAGGGATTGACGGCTACACCTTC | CASSLGGIDGYTF
TRBJ2-1 | TRBD2 | . | TRBV3-1/TRBV3-2 | TGTGCCAGCAGCCGGACTAGCGGGAACAATGAGCAGTTCTTC | CASSRTSGNNEQFF
TRBJ1-6 | . | few | TRBV6-5 | TGTGCCAGCTATTCTCGGTATAATTCACCCCTCCACTTT | CASYSRYNSPLHF
TRBJ2-7 | . | . | TRBV10-1 | TGCGCCAGCAGTGATGTAACAGGAACATACGAGCAGTACTTC | CASSDVTGTYEQYF
TRBJ1-2 | TRBD1 | few | TRBV3-1/TRBV3-2 | TGTGCCAGCAGCCTTCGCCGGGACAGGGGTTACTATGGCTACACCTTC | CASSLRRDRGYYGYTF
TRBJ2-1 | TRBD2 | . | TRBV23-1 | TGCGCCAGCATCTCGACTAGCGGGAGTTCCTACAATGAGCAGTTCTTC | CASISTSGSSYNEQFF
TRBJ1-2 | TRBD1 | once | TRBV11-2 | TGTGCCAGCAGCTGGGGACAGGGGGACGGCTACACCTTC | CASSWGQGDGYTF
TRBJ2-1 | TRBD2 | . | TRBV29-1 | TGCAGCGCCAGACTAGCGGGAGGGTACAATGAGCAGTTCTTC | CSARLAGGYNEQFF
TRBJ1-2 | . | . | TRBV20-1 | TGCAGCCTCGCGGATGGCTACACCTTC | CSLADGYTF
TRBJ2-5 | . | few | TRBV9 | TGTGCCAGTTTCCGAGGACTGTCTACCCAGTACTTC | CASFRGLSTQYF
TRBJ2-1 | TRBD1 | . | TRBV19 | TGTGCCAGTAGCCAAGGACAGGGGATTCCTAATGAGCAGTTCTTC | CASSQGQGIPNEQFF
TRBJ2-5 | . | . | TRBV25-1 | TGTGCCAGCAGTGAATTACGGGGGCAAGAGACCCAGTACTTC | CASSELRGQETQYF
TRBJ2-5 | . | . | TRBV30 | TGTGCCTGGAGTTCTAGCCAGGAGACCCAGTACTTC | CAWSSSQETQYF
TRBJ1-1 | . | . | TRBV2 | TGTGCCAGCAGTGACGGGGGGCGAGAAGCTTTCTTT | CASSDGGREAFF
TRBJ2-1 | TRBD2 | . | TRBV9 | TGTGCCAGCACGCTAGCGGAGTCCTACAATGAGCAGTTCTTC | CASTLAESYNEQFF
TRBJ1-2 | . | . | TRBV12-3/TRBV12-4 | TGTGCCAGCAGTTCCGAGGGCCCTTATGGCTACACCTTC | CASSSEGPYGYTF
TRBJ2-5 | . | . | TRBV2 | TGTGCCAGCCAGGGCCCAGACAATCAAGAGACCCAGTACTTC | CASQGPDNQETQYF
TRBJ2-7 | . | . | TRBV7-2 | TGTGCCAGCAGCCGGGGGTTACGGACCTACGAGCAGTACTTC | CASSRGLRTYEQYF
TRBJ2-3 | TRBD2 | . | TRBV18 | TGTGCCAGCTCACCCGGGACTAGCGGGGATACGCAGTATTTT | CASSPGTSGDTQYF
TRBJ2-2 | TRBD1 | . | TRBV30 | TGTGCCTGGCAGGGGGTGCGTACCGGGGAGCTGTTTTTT | CAWQGVRTGELFF
TRBJ2-3 | TRBD1 | . | TRBV5-4 | TGTGCCAGCAGCTCACGGACAGGGCGAGGGCGGGCAGATACGCAGTATTTT | CASSSRTGRGRADTQYF
TRBJ2-5 | TRBD2 | . | TRBV5-6 | TGTGCCAGCACCTACATTGCTCTAGCGGGGTCCAAGACCCAGTACTTC | CASTYIALAGSKTQYF
TRBJ2-1 | . | . | TRBV18 | TGTGCCAGCTCACCAGACTCATACAATGAGCAGTTCTTC | CASSPDSYNEQFF
TRBJ2-5 | TRBD2 | . | TRBV3-1/TRBV3-2 | TGTGCCAGCAGCTCTCTAGCGGAAGAGACCCAGTACTTC | CASSSLAEETQYF
TRBJ1-2 | TRBD1 | . | TRBV5-4 | TGTGCCAGCAGCTCGACAGGGGGCAGTGGCTACACCTTC | CASSSTGGSGYTF
TRBJ2-2 | TRBD1 | once | TRBV7-2 | TGTGCCAGCAGCTTTATGTTTCGGACAGGGGACACCGGGGAGCTGTTTTTT | CASSFMFRTGDTGELFF
TRBJ2-5 | TRBD1 | . | TRBV9 | TGTGCCAGCAGCGTTGACAGGGTTGGCCACCAAGAGACCCAGTACTTC | CASSVDRVGHQETQYF
TRBJ2-3 | TRBD2 | . | TRBV5-1 | TGCGCCAGCAGCCATCTAGCGGGTTCTAGCACAGATACGCAGTATTTT | CASSHLAGSSTDTQYF
TRBJ2-1 | TRBD2 | . | TRBV27 | TGTGCCAGCAGTTTTAGACTAGCGGACAATGAGCAGTTCTTC | CASSFRLADNEQFF
TRBJ1-1 | TRBD1 | . | TRBV10-1 | TGCGCCAGCAGGGGGACAGCCGGCACTGAAGCTTTCTTT | CASRGTAGTEAFF
TRBJ2-1 | TRBD2 | . | TRBV7-9 | TGTGCCAGCAGCTCCCCGTCAGGCGGGAGGGCCTGGGACAATGAGCAGTTCTTC | CASSSPSGGRAWDNEQFF